The entry below describes one TCR beta chain. Clones were sequenced by immunoSEQ multiplex PCR, and TCRdb holds only the in-frame ones, with some missing. The repertoire has over 45,000 clones, 76% of them found once; the top ten carry 22%. This sample was included in a study of blood T cell repertoires in COVID-19. For the study at large: Samples representing acute and convalescent COVID-19 were sourced from the United States, Italy and Spain.

Sample: peripheral blood. This sequence was found in a man aged 45 to 65 with active or convalescent COVID-19.

Here the CDR3 reads CASSYRGRGYTF. In DNA form, the CDR3 reads TGTGCCAGCAGTTACAGGGGTCGTGGCTACACCTTC. The rearrangement links TRBV6-2 or TRBV6-3 to TRBJ1-2; D is perhaps TRBD1 (5 bases). The CDR3 is made up of 12 amino acids. V lost 2 bases and J 7 bases, leaving 8 bases between the germline ends. CDR1 is MNHEY, CDR2 SVGEGT, per germline.